This record looks at one TCR beta chain sequence and its context. There is no known antigen for this receptor. There are no base qualities to consult, and no much larger clone falls within one base. Every donor in the study was a healthy Caucasian. Using Miltenyi CD45RO+ enrichment and human naive T-cell isolation kits, memory (CD45RO+) and naive T cells were isolated from PBMC. The sample originates from a study of identical twins (dated by TCRdb to 2016 to 2017). About the full investigation: To test whether fetal clonotypes persist, this study deep-sequenced TCR alpha and beta repertoires from monozygotic twins, from unrelated adults of various ages, and from cord blood. To rule out contamination, replicate twin experiments were performed at different times with different library preparation protocols.

The library was obtained by 5' RACE. For sequencing, an Illumina HiSeq 2000 was employed. Template switching introduced a universal primer binding site; the final cDNA contained a unique molecular identifier, enabling accurate counting of TCR cDNA molecules. Specific primers in the conserved constant-segment region were used to synthesize first-strand cDNA for TCR alpha and beta chains. To control for contamination, every cDNA library carried two barcodes: a SMART-Mk sample barcode plus Illumina barcodes. TruSeq adapter sequences, together with Illumina sample barcodes, were added in two successive PCR steps. Sequencing of the TCR alpha and beta cDNA libraries was done on the Illumina HiSeq platform using custom primers. The authors' pipeline ran thus. Raw reads were processed with MiGEC to extract unique molecular identifiers, and MiXCR was used to determine CDR3 positions. Recombination models were inferred per individual with the repgenHMM and IGoR tools using an EM algorithm. Shared clonotype analysis was performed with the tcR package in R, normalizing sharing by the product of cloneset sizes. To study raw recombination without the effects of thymic and clonal selection, out-of-frame nonproductive sequences were analyzed. The raw public reads went through TCRdb reprocessing: fastp at Q25, MiXCR clone calling, in-frame beta chains kept. Each entry merges the rows of one CDR3 protein and shows their most common DNA and genes. The V and J calls reflect TCRdb's pipeline rather than the authors' work. The sample table lists approximately 94,000 distinct CDR3 sequences, about 6.1% of them with a count of one. Roughly 12% of the sample rests with the top ten.

The germline V gene (reference sequence) specifies DFQATT as CDR1 and SNEGSKA as CDR2. The CDR3 starts with the cysteine, ends with the phenylalanine, and has 18 residues. Only CDR3 DNA is held: 54 bases, read in frame from base 1. V and J are trimmed by 0 bases and 6 bases, and the gene matches miss 11 bases of the junction. Overall study results and their limits: Excess twin sharing in beta out-of-frame sequences was weaker because fewer shared sequences lowered the signal-to-noise ratio. Because the same donors could not be followed over many years, the conclusions depended on cross-sectional statistical analysis. Compared with coincidental sharing between unrelated individuals, out-of-frame TCR alpha sequences shared between twins showed an excess of sequences with low generation probability. Zero-insertion analyses could be partly confounded by invariant T cells such as MAIT and iNKT, although diverse VJ usage argued against such confounding for most clonotypes. Abundant cord blood beta clonotypes had fewer insertions, young adult naive repertoires showed a similar but weaker trend, and memory repertoires showed no such trend. In monozygotic twins, out-of-frame TCR alpha sharing was systematically underestimated by recombination models, although the models agreed with sharing between unrelated individuals.

Input material: memory T cells sorted from blood. In the paper's terms, the cell subset or site label means: CD45RO+ enriched T cells. The chain links TRBV20-1 with TRBJ2-3; 14 bases in between match TRBD2. The receptor's source is a woman aged 45 to 65 in good health. The sequenced DNA: TGCAGTGCTAGAGATGGTGGACTAGCGGGAGGTGGGGCGGATACGCAGTATTTT. This yields the protein CSARDGGLAGGGADTQYF.